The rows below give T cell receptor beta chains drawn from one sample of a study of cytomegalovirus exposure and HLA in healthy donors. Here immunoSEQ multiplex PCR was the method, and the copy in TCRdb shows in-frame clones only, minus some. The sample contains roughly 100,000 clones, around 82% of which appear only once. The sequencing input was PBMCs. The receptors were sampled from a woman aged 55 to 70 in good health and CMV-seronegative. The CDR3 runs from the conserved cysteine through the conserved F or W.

CASSPKGIAGGLFSYEQYF,TRBV9
CASSLLAGHSSYNEQFF,TRBV11-2
CASSLLPGNQPQHF,TRBV7-2
CASSYSSRLGNQPQHF,TRBV6-6
CASSQGGTSGTITDTQYF,TRBV4-3
CASSRDNTGELFF,TRBV5-4
CASREPGTVGTGELFF,TRBV25-1
CASSSGHTGNTIYF,TRBV6-5
CASSYPGQAYEQYF,TRBV6-5
CSVETSGAGNEQFF,TRBV29-1
CASSLEDRNTGELFF,TRBV5-6
CASMGGGGWETQYF,TRBV25-1
CASSLLVAGGTTGELFF,TRBV5-6
CASSLEAQREVTDTQYF,TRBV13
CASSPGSGDSPLHF,TRBV18
CASSFNPDYNEQFF,TRBV5-1
CASSPRGETEAFF,TRBV4-1
CASSSLAGGVNEQFF,TRBV5-4
CASSLGVQETQYF,TRBV7-6
CASSLDQAQNYEQYF,TRBV11-3
CAISETSGASYEQYF,TRBV10-3
CASTGQLNNEQFF,TRBV2
CASSLRGSSGQPQHF,TRBV28
CASSFSGAFENTEAFF,TRBV5-1
CASSLGTSGAYIKETQYF,TRBV5-1
CASSEFGTSGSHTDTQYF,TRBV9
CASSGGATNEKLFF,TRBV6-5
CASSLTSGRAFHEQFF,TRBV7-9
CASNRDSGGYEQYF,TRBV7-9
CASSYRMGGHQPQHF,TRBV6-5
CASSYRTVLSGNTIYF,TRBV6-6
CASSEPALQSGGDF,TRBV2
CSAAGQGANEQFF,TRBV29-1